This entry lists 10 T cell receptor beta chains sequenced from one sample in a study of blood T cell repertoires in COVID-19. TCRdb's copy holds only in-frame clones and misses some; the assay was immunoSEQ multiplex PCR. The sample consists of a few hundred thousand clones, about 88% of them appearing once. Sequencing was performed on PBMCs or T cells enriched from blood (not recorded which). The origin of the receptors is a woman between 40 and 50 years old who had recovered from COVID-19.

The gene calls are TRBV2 and TRBJ1-2, with D possibly matching TRBD1 (6 bases). The CDR3 length is 13 residues. Germline loops: CDR1 SNHLY, CDR2 FYNNEI. Trimming cost V 6 bases and J 4 bases, with 12 bases left between them. CDR3 coding DNA: TGTGCCAGCAGGGGACGGGGGGCCTATGGCTACACCTTC. This translates into CASRGRGAYGYTF.

The rearrangement joins TRBV7-2 to TRBJ1-1; 8 bases agree with TRBD1. CDR3 length: 17 amino acids. The germline V gene has CDR1 SGHTA and CDR2 FQGNSA. The ends lost 5 bases at V and 5 bases at J; junction bases unmatched: 16. Here the CDR3 reads CASSIWQGAKGSTEAFF. The CDR3 bases are TGTGCCAGCAGCATATGGCAGGGGGCAAAGGGTAGTACTGAAGCTTTCTTT.

V is TRBV19 and J is TRBJ2-3; D gene ambiguous. In germline, CDR1 is LNHDA, CDR2 SQIVND (reference sequence). The CDR3 consists of 14 residues. The V end lost 3 bases, the J end lost 2 bases, and 9 bases lay between the germline ends. The CDR3 DNA is TGTGCCAGTAGTATTTGGAGTTCCACAGATACGCAGTATTTT. It encodes CASSIWSSTDTQYF.

The chain carries TRBV10-3 and TRBJ2-7; 7 bases match TRBD2. Germline loops: CDR1 ENHRY, CDR2 SYGVKD. With 8 bases clipped from V and 1 base from J, the junction kept 11 bases outside the gene matches. The length of the CDR3 is 15 residues. In nucleotides, the CDR3 is TGTGCCATCTCCGAAAGGGCGGGAGTGTCCTACGAGCAGTACTTC. Translation gives CAISERAGVSYEQYF.

The chain recombines TRBV6-5 with TRBJ1-2, with a weak D call TRBD1 (5 bases). Germline CDR1 MNHEY, CDR2 SVGAGI. This CDR3 comprises 14 residues. V lost 6 bases and J lost 8, with 19 bases in between. The CDR3 nucleotides are TGTGCCAGCAGAGTAAGACCAGGGCAGGCCGGCTACACCTTC. Translating gives CASRVRPGQAGYTF.

The V and J genes are TRBV7-3 and TRBJ2-1; 9 nucleotides agree with TRBD1. Germline V gives CDR1 SGHTA, CDR2 FQGTGA. V lost 5 bases and J lost 7; bases outside the gene matches: 12. CDR3 length equals 16 residues. The CDR3 region is CASSPSTGGAMNEQFF. The CDR3 region has the DNA TGTGCCAGCAGCCCATCAACAGGGGGCGCGATGAATGAGCAGTTCTTC.

The gene calls are TRBV18 and TRBJ1-1; D is perhaps TRBD1 (5 bases). This CDR3 has 14 residues. CDR1 is KGHSH and CDR2 is LQKENI in the germline V gene. V gave up 0 bases and J gave up 5 bases, with 10 bases separating them. The CDR3: CASSPPVRETEAFF. The CDR3 nucleotides are TGTGCCAGCTCACCACCGGTCAGGGAAACTGAAGCTTTCTTT.

The CDR3 sequence is CASSYEGTSYNEQFF. The CDR3 DNA is TGTGCCAGCAGTTACGAGGGAACCTCCTACAATGAGCAGTTCTTC. This chain connects TRBV6-2 or TRBV6-3 to TRBJ2-1; D might be TRBD2 (5 bases). The CDR3 has 15 residues. Germline V gives CDR1 MNHEY, CDR2 SVGEGT. V was trimmed by 2 bases and J by 0 bases, leaving 8 bases between them.

The chain combines TRBV4-1 with TRBJ2-3, with a tentative D call TRBD2 (5 bases). The V end was cut by 1 base, the J end by 2 bases, with 10 bases between. The CDR3 runs to 15 residues. Per germline, CDR1 MGHRA and CDR2 YSYEKL. CDR3 sequence (DNA): TGCGCCAGCAGCCAAGTCCTAGCCTACACAGATACGCAGTATTTT. This gives the protein CASSQVLAYTDTQYF.

A few counts support this clone. The chain couples TRBV9 to TRBJ1-2; no definite D call. CDR1 and CDR2 (germline): SGDLS, YYNGEE. This CDR3 contains 12 residues. Trimming took off 3 bases at V and 6 bases at J, with 9 bases between the two ends. CDR3 nucleotide sequence: TGTGCCAGCAGCGCCGAACTACATGGCTACACCTTC. Translating gives CASSAELHGYTF.